The subject of this entry is one T cell receptor beta chain. Germline lookup yields CDR1 MGHRA and CDR2 YSYEKL. This CDR3 is built from 15 residues. After removal of 5 bases from V and 3 bases from J, the junction contained 8 bases not matched to a gene. The table came from immunoSEQ multiplex PCR; TCRdb's copy has only in-frame clones and leaves some out. The sample has more than 2 million clones, approximately 96% seen once. The data derive from a study of shared clonotypes between healthy human individuals. This receptor was identified in a man between 18 and 35 years old in good health. The gene calls are TRBV4-1 and TRBJ2-5, with 8 nucleotides matching TRBD2. The sequenced material came from naive CD4+ T cells sorted from blood. Subset specified: CD45RA+ positively selected. In DNA, the CDR3 is TGCGCCAGCAGCGAACCGGGACTAGGGAAAGAGACCCAGTACTTC. It specifies CASSEPGLGKETQYF.